What follows is one T cell receptor (beta chain) and its context. The data derive from a study of blood T cell repertoires in COVID-19. The method was immunoSEQ multiplex PCR; TCRdb's version includes in-frame clones alone and lacks a portion of them. The sample carries 200,000 to 250,000 clones, 70% to 90% recorded once. The V gene's germline CDR1 is MNHEY and CDR2 SVGAGI. With V trimmed by 5 bases and J by 4 bases, 8 bases remained unmatched. This CDR3 has 14 amino acids. This sequence joins TRBV6-5 and TRBJ2-7, with TRBD2 identical over 7 bases. Sequencing was performed on peripheral blood. The TCR sequence derives from a middle-aged man with acute or convalescent COVID-19. The CDR3 DNA reads as TGTGCCAGCAGTCCCAGACTAGCAATGTACGAGCAGTACTTC. This gives the protein CASSPRLAMYEQYF.